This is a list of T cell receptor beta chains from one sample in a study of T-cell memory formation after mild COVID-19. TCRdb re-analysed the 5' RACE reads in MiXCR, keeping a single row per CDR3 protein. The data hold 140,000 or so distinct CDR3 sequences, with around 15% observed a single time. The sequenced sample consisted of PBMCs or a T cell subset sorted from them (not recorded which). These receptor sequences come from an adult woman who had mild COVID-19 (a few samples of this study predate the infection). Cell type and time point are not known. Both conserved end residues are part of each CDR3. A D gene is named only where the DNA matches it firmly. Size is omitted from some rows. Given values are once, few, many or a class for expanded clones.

CDR3aa: CASSIGGTGGTDTQYF; CDR3nt: TGTGCCAGTAGTATAGGCGGGACAGGGGGAACAGATACGCAGTATTTT; j_gene: TRBJ2-3; abundance: NA; d_gene: TRBD1; v_gene: TRBV19
CDR3aa: CASSPRTSGYYNEQFF; CDR3nt: TGTGCCAGCAGCCCTCGGACTAGCGGGTATTACAATGAGCAGTTCTTC; j_gene: TRBJ2-1; abundance: few; d_gene: TRBD2; v_gene: TRBV7-9
CDR3aa: CAWKGLAGDHFYNEQFF; CDR3nt: TGTGCCTGGAAGGGACTAGCGGGAGACCACTTCTACAATGAGCAGTTCTTC; j_gene: TRBJ2-1; abundance: few; d_gene: TRBD2; v_gene: TRBV30
CDR3aa: CASSSSGRSDDEQYF; CDR3nt: TGTGCCAGCAGTTCTAGCGGGAGGTCAGACGACGAGCAGTACTTC; j_gene: TRBJ2-7; abundance: NA; d_gene: TRBD2; v_gene: TRBV7-8
CDR3aa: CASRPLRRLAGDYEQYF; CDR3nt: TGTGCCAGCAGACCACTCCGGAGACTAGCGGGTGACTACGAGCAGTACTTC; j_gene: TRBJ2-7; abundance: few; d_gene: TRBD2; v_gene: TRBV12-3/TRBV12-4
CDR3aa: CASSLTGGSEKLFF; CDR3nt: TGTGCCAGCAGCCTAACAGGGGGTAGTGAAAAACTGTTTTTT; j_gene: TRBJ1-4; abundance: NA; d_gene: TRBD1; v_gene: TRBV6-6
CDR3aa: CASSLGSTEAFF; CDR3nt: TGTGCCAGCAGCTTAGGGAGCACTGAAGCTTTCTTT; j_gene: TRBJ1-1; abundance: many; d_gene: NA; v_gene: TRBV7-9
CDR3aa: CATSREGLIAETQYF; CDR3nt: TGTGCCACCAGCAGAGAGGGACTGATCGCGGAGACCCAGTACTTC; j_gene: TRBJ2-5; abundance: NA; d_gene: NA; v_gene: TRBV15
CDR3aa: CASSLGSGQQETQYF; CDR3nt: TGTGCCAGCAGCTTAGGTTCCGGACAGCAAGAGACCCAGTACTTC; j_gene: TRBJ2-5; abundance: NA; d_gene: NA; v_gene: TRBV7-9
CDR3aa: CASSQGAGAGEKLFF; CDR3nt: TGCGCCAGCAGCCAAGGGGCAGGGGCAGGTGAAAAACTGTTTTTT; j_gene: TRBJ1-4; abundance: many; d_gene: NA; v_gene: TRBV4-3
CDR3aa: CASSGSIASEQYF; CDR3nt: TGTGCCAGTAGCGGATCAATAGCTTCCGAGCAGTACTTC; j_gene: TRBJ2-7; abundance: NA; d_gene: NA; v_gene: TRBV19
CDR3aa: CASSPGYAGRWETQYF; CDR3nt: TGTGCCAGCAGCCCGGGGTATGCGGGAAGGTGGGAGACCCAGTACTTC; j_gene: TRBJ2-5; abundance: few; d_gene: NA; v_gene: TRBV7-2
CDR3aa: CASSDNRDRDSPLHF; CDR3nt: TGCGCCAGCAGTGACAACCGGGACAGGGATTCACCCCTCCACTTT; j_gene: TRBJ1-6; abundance: NA; d_gene: TRBD1; v_gene: TRBV10-2
CDR3aa: CASGVRGTNTEAFF; CDR3nt: TGTGCCAGCGGAGTGAGGGGTACGAACACTGAAGCTTTCTTT; j_gene: TRBJ1-1; abundance: once; d_gene: NA; v_gene: TRBV11-3
CDR3aa: CASSLFPGPSGGETQYF; CDR3nt: TGTGCCAGCAGTTTATTTCCGGGCCCCAGCGGGGGCGAGACCCAGTACTTC; j_gene: TRBJ2-5; abundance: few; d_gene: TRBD2; v_gene: TRBV12-3/TRBV12-4
CDR3aa: CASSLGTAMSSYEQYF; CDR3nt: TGTGCCAGCAGCTTGGGAACAGCGATGAGCTCCTACGAGCAGTACTTC; j_gene: TRBJ2-7; abundance: NA; d_gene: NA; v_gene: TRBV5-6
CDR3aa: CATSDRTHQPQHF; CDR3nt: TGTGCCACCAGTGATCGGACACACCAGCCCCAGCATTTT; j_gene: TRBJ1-5; abundance: few; d_gene: NA; v_gene: TRBV24-1
CDR3aa: CASSLRDGSYNEQFF; CDR3nt: TGTGCCAGCAGCCTACGGGACGGCTCCTACAATGAGCAGTTCTTC; j_gene: TRBJ2-1; abundance: few; d_gene: NA; v_gene: TRBV11-1
CDR3aa: CSASSGEQFF; CDR3nt: TGCAGTGCTAGTTCCGGTGAGCAGTTCTTC; j_gene: TRBJ2-1; abundance: few; d_gene: NA; v_gene: TRBV20-1
CDR3aa: CASSVRGGAAYEQYF; CDR3nt: TGTGCCAGCAGTGTAAGGGGGGGGGCCGCCTACGAGCAGTACTTC; j_gene: TRBJ2-7; abundance: few; d_gene: NA; v_gene: TRBV27
CDR3aa: CASSLDGTDTGELFF; CDR3nt: TGCGCCAGCAGCTTGGATGGGACGGACACCGGGGAGCTGTTTTTT; j_gene: TRBJ2-2; abundance: few; d_gene: NA; v_gene: TRBV5-1
CDR3aa: CASSYDRLRDTQYF; CDR3nt: TGTGCCAGCAGCTACGACCGATTGCGGGATACGCAGTATTTT; j_gene: TRBJ2-3; abundance: NA; d_gene: NA; v_gene: TRBV7-8
CDR3aa: CASSLAGTDIGGYTF; CDR3nt: TGTGCCAGCAGCTTAGCGGGGACGGACATTGGGGGCTACACCTTC; j_gene: TRBJ1-2; abundance: few; d_gene: NA; v_gene: TRBV7-6
CDR3aa: CASSHRPGQGATEAFF; CDR3nt: TGTGCCAGCAGCCACCGACCGGGACAGGGAGCCACTGAAGCTTTCTTT; j_gene: TRBJ1-1; abundance: NA; d_gene: TRBD1; v_gene: TRBV14
CDR3aa: CASSFTGNEQYF; CDR3nt: TGTGCCAGCAGCTTTACAGGGAACGAGCAGTACTTC; j_gene: TRBJ2-7; abundance: few; d_gene: NA; v_gene: TRBV5-5
CDR3aa: CASRFGQSNQPQHF; CDR3nt: TGTGCCAGCAGATTCGGACAGAGCAATCAGCCCCAGCATTTT; j_gene: TRBJ1-5; abundance: few; d_gene: NA; v_gene: TRBV12-3/TRBV12-4
CDR3aa: CASSEETDTQYF; CDR3nt: TGTGCCAGCAGTGAAGAGACAGATACGCAGTATTTT; j_gene: TRBJ2-3; abundance: few; d_gene: NA; v_gene: TRBV2
CDR3aa: CASSLGTGASYNEQFF; CDR3nt: TGTGCCAGCAGCTTGGGGACAGGGGCCTCCTACAATGAGCAGTTCTTC; j_gene: TRBJ2-1; abundance: NA; d_gene: TRBD1; v_gene: TRBV5-5
CDR3aa: CASSFSTGTQAPNEQFF; CDR3nt: TGTGCCAGCAGCTTTTCCACAGGCACGCAAGCCCCCAATGAGCAGTTCTTC; j_gene: TRBJ2-1; abundance: NA; d_gene: NA; v_gene: TRBV7-2
CDR3aa: CSARTGRASYNEQFF; CDR3nt: TGCAGTGCTAGAACCGGGAGGGCCTCCTACAATGAGCAGTTCTTC; j_gene: TRBJ2-1; abundance: few; d_gene: TRBD2; v_gene: TRBV20-1
CDR3aa: CASSLDLAGGTDTQYF; CDR3nt: TGTGCCAGCAGCTTGGATCTAGCGGGGGGCACAGATACGCAGTATTTT; j_gene: TRBJ2-3; abundance: NA; d_gene: TRBD2; v_gene: TRBV5-8
CDR3aa: CASTHLRNINTGELFF; CDR3nt: TGTGCCAGCACACACCTTCGGAACATCAACACCGGGGAGCTGTTTTTT; j_gene: TRBJ2-2; abundance: many; d_gene: NA; v_gene: TRBV12-3/TRBV12-4
CDR3aa: CASSFFRDSLYEQYF; CDR3nt: TGTGCCAGCAGTTTCTTCCGGGACAGCCTCTACGAGCAGTACTTC; j_gene: TRBJ2-7; abundance: many; d_gene: TRBD1; v_gene: TRBV6-6
CDR3aa: CASSYSIWGTEAFF; CDR3nt: TGTGCCAGCAGTTACTCGATATGGGGTACTGAAGCTTTCTTT; j_gene: TRBJ1-1; abundance: NA; d_gene: NA; v_gene: TRBV6-5
CDR3aa: CASSLARDRPISSYNEQFF; CDR3nt: TGCGCCAGCAGCTTGGCCCGGGACAGGCCCATCAGCTCCTACAATGAGCAGTTCTTC; j_gene: TRBJ2-1; abundance: few; d_gene: TRBD1; v_gene: TRBV5-1
CDR3aa: CASATGLEAFF; CDR3nt: TGTGCCAGCGCCACAGGGCTGGAAGCTTTCTTT; j_gene: TRBJ1-1; abundance: NA; d_gene: NA; v_gene: TRBV6-5
CDR3aa: CSARGRGQEETQYF; CDR3nt: TGCAGTGCTAGGGGCAGGGGGCAGGAAGAGACCCAGTACTTC; j_gene: TRBJ2-5; abundance: many; d_gene: TRBD1; v_gene: TRBV20-1
CDR3aa: CASSPGLAASDTQYF; CDR3nt: TGTGCCAGCAGCCCGGGACTAGCGGCATCAGATACGCAGTATTTT; j_gene: TRBJ2-3; abundance: few; d_gene: TRBD2; v_gene: TRBV5-6
CDR3aa: CSARDRTGGGHQPQHF; CDR3nt: TGCAGTGCTAGAGATCGGACAGGGGGAGGGCATCAGCCCCAGCATTTT; j_gene: TRBJ1-5; abundance: NA; d_gene: TRBD1; v_gene: TRBV20-1
CDR3aa: CASSLGTKAVEAFF; CDR3nt: TGTGCCAGCAGCTTGGGCACCAAAGCAGTTGAAGCTTTCTTT; j_gene: TRBJ1-1; abundance: NA; d_gene: NA; v_gene: TRBV5-6
CDR3aa: CASSLSSGGISEAFF; CDR3nt: TGTGCCAGCAGTTTATCGTCGGGTGGGATCTCCGAAGCTTTCTTT; j_gene: TRBJ1-1; abundance: NA; d_gene: NA; v_gene: TRBV27
CDR3aa: CASSQLAGARNEQFF; CDR3nt: TGTGCCAGCAGCCAGCTAGCGGGAGCCCGTAATGAGCAGTTCTTC; j_gene: TRBJ2-1; abundance: few; d_gene: TRBD2; v_gene: TRBV4-2
CDR3aa: CASSHPDRLSYEQYF; CDR3nt: TGTGCCAGCAGCCACCCGGACAGGTTGAGTTACGAGCAGTACTTC; j_gene: TRBJ2-7; abundance: many; d_gene: TRBD1; v_gene: TRBV7-9
CDR3aa: CSAKGNPGLNSPLHF; CDR3nt: TGCAGTGCTAAGGGAAACCCGGGACTTAATTCACCCCTCCACTTT; j_gene: TRBJ1-6; abundance: few; d_gene: NA; v_gene: TRBV20-1
CDR3aa: CAWESLAGGLETQYF; CDR3nt: TGTGCCTGGGAGTCTCTAGCGGGAGGGCTCGAGACCCAGTACTTC; j_gene: TRBJ2-5; abundance: NA; d_gene: TRBD2; v_gene: TRBV30
CDR3aa: CASSLVATNEKLFF; CDR3nt: TGTGCCAGCAGCCTCGTAGCAACTAATGAAAAACTGTTTTTT; j_gene: TRBJ1-4; abundance: NA; d_gene: NA; v_gene: TRBV12-3/TRBV12-4
CDR3aa: CAISGGCCQPQHF; CDR3nt: TGTGCCATCAGTGGGGGGTGCTGTCAGCCCCAGCATTTT; j_gene: TRBJ1-5; abundance: NA; d_gene: NA; v_gene: TRBV10-3
CDR3aa: CASSNPGQVTDTQYF; CDR3nt: TGTGCCAGTAGTAATCCAGGACAGGTGACAGATACGCAGTATTTT; j_gene: TRBJ2-3; abundance: NA; d_gene: TRBD1; v_gene: TRBV19